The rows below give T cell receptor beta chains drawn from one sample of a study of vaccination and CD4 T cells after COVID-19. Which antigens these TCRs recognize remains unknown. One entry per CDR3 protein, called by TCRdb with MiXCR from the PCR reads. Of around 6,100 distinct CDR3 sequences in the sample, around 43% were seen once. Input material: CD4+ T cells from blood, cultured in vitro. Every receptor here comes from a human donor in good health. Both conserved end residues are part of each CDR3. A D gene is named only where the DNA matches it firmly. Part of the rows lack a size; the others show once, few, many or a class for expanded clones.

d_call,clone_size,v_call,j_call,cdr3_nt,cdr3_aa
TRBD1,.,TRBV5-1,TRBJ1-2,TGCGCCAGCAGCCAGACAGGGGAGATAGACTATGGCTACACCTTC,CASSQTGEIDYGYTF
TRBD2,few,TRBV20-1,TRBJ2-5,TGCAGTGCTAGCGGGGGGGCGGTGGAGACCCAGTACTTC,CSASGGAVETQYF
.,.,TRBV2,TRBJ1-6,TGTGCCAGCTCCTCTGGGGGGCTCAAGGCCTATAATTCACCCCTCCACTTT,CASSSGGLKAYNSPLHF
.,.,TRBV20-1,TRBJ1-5,TGCAGTGCTATGACGGACAGAAACAATCAGCCCCAGCATTTT,CSAMTDRNNQPQHF
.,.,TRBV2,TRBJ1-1,TGTGCCAGCAGTGAAGGTCTCAGGAACACTGAAGCTTTCTTT,CASSEGLRNTEAFF
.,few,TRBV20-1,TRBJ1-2,TGCAGTGCAGAGAGGGCGCTCAACTATGGCTACACCTTC,CSAERALNYGYTF
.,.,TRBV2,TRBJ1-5,TGTGCCAGCAGTGAACAGCCCAATCAGCCCCAGCATTTT,CASSEQPNQPQHF
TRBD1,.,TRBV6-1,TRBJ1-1,TGTGCCAGCAAGAACGAACAGGGACAGGGCACTGAAGTTTTCTTT,CASKNEQGQGTEVFF
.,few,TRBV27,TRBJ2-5,TGTGCCAGCAGTTTAATTTTATCGGCCCAAGAGACCCAGTACTTC,CASSLILSAQETQYF
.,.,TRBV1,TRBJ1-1,TGCACCAGCAGCAAAGACAGATCCACAACACGGGGAGGAGCTTTCTTT,CTSSKDRSTTRGGAFF
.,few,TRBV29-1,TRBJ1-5,TGCAGCGTCCGGGGGAGCAATCAGCCCCAGCATTTT,CSVRGSNQPQHF
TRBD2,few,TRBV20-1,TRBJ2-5,TGCAGTGCTAGCGAGACTAGCAGCGAGACCCAGTACTTC,CSASETSSETQYF
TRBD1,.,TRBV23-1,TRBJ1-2,TGCGCCAGCAGTCACCGGGACAGGGAGGTGACAGGCTACACCTTC,CASSHRDREVTGYTF
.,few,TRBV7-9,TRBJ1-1,TGTGCCAGCAGCCCCCGAGGAGGGATGATGAACACTGAAGCTTTCTTT,CASSPRGGMMNTEAFF
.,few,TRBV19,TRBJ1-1,TGTGCCAGTAGTATCAGGCAGAACACTGAAGCTTTCTTT,CASSIRQNTEAFF
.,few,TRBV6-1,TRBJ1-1,TGTGCCAGCAGTGAGTTAAGGCGCACTGAAGCTTTCTTT,CASSELRRTEAFF
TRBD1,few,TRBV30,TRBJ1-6,TGTGCCTGGAGGGGACAGGGGAGGTCACCCCTCCACTTT,CAWRGQGRSPLHF
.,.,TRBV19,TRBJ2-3,TGTGCCAGTAGTACCCCCCCTCAGGGGATAAGAAGATCAGATACGCAGTATTTT,CASSTPPQGIRRSDTQYF
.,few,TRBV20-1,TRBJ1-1,TGCAGTTCCACCCTATGGGGGGTGAACACTGAAGCTTTCTTT,CSSTLWGVNTEAFF
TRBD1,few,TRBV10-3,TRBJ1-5,TGTGCCATCAGCATAACAGGGGATGGTCAGCCCCAGCATTTT,CAISITGDGQPQHF
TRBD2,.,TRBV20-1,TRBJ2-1,TGCAGTGCCTTAGTGACTAGCGGGGGGCGGGGTGAGCAGTTCTTC,CSALVTSGGRGEQFF
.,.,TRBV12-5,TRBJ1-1,TGTGCTAGTGGTTTGGGGGACCTCGAAGCTTTCTTT,CASGLGDLEAFF
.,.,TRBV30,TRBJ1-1,TGTGCCTGGATGAGGGGGGCTGAGCCCGCGATTGAAGCTTTCTTT,CAWMRGAEPAIEAFF
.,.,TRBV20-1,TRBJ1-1,TGCAGTGCTAGAGATGGGAGGAACACTGAAGCTTTCTTT,CSARDGRNTEAFF
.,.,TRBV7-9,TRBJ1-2,TGTGCCAGCAGTCGTCCCCCCCCCGGGACTCGGGGCTACACCTTC,CASSRPPPGTRGYTF
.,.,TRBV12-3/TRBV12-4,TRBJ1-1,TGTGCCAGCAGTTTAGGCCAGGGGTTTGGTGAAGCTTTCTTT,CASSLGQGFGEAFF
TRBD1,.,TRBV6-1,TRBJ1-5,TGTGCCAGCAGTCTCAAGGGACAGGGAGATCAGCCCCAGCATTTT,CASSLKGQGDQPQHF
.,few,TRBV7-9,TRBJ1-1,TGTGCCAGCAGCTTAACACAGAACACTGAAGCTTTCTTT,CASSLTQNTEAFF
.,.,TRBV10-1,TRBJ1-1,TGCGCCAGCAGTACAGGGAGATCCGAAGCTTTCTTT,CASSTGRSEAFF
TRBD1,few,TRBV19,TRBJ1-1,TGTGCCAGTAGTATCCGAGGGGGCGGAGACACTGAAGCTTTCTTT,CASSIRGGGDTEAFF
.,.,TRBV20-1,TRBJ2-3,TGCAGTGCTAGTAACAGGGCGGATACGCAGTATTTT,CSASNRADTQYF
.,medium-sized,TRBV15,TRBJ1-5,TGTGCCACCAGCAGAGATCCCAGCAATCAGCCCCAGCATTTT,CATSRDPSNQPQHF
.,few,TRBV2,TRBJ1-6,TGTGCCAGCAGTGAGAGGGCCTTTAATTCACCCCTCCACTTT,CASSERAFNSPLHF
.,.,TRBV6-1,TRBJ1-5,TGTGCCAGCGTTCCCTATAGCAATCAGCCCCAGCATTTT,CASVPYSNQPQHF
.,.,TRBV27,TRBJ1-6,TGTGCCACCACAACCGATTGGATGAGCTCCTATAATTCACCCCTCCACTTT,CATTTDWMSSYNSPLHF
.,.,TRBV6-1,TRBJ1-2,TGTGCCAGCACCATCGAGATGGGGGCGGCGGGTGGCTACACCTTC,CASTIEMGAAGGYTF
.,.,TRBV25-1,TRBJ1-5,TGTGCCAGCAGCCGAGGGCAGCAGCCCCAGCATTTT,CASSRGQQPQHF
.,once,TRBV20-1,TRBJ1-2,TGCAGTGCCTCGGACGGCTATGACTACACCTTC,CSASDGYDYTF
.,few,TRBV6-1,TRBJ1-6,TGTGCCAGCAGTCAAGGGAGGGCGAATTCACCCCTCCACTTT,CASSQGRANSPLHF
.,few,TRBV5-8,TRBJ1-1,TGTGCCAGCAGCTTGGTGGGGAACGGGGTGAACACTGAAGCTTTCTTT,CASSLVGNGVNTEAFF
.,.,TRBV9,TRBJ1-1,TGTGCCAGCAGCGTTTTAGAGAACACTGAAGCTTTCTTT,CASSVLENTEAFF
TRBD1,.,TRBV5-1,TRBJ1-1,TGCGCCAGCAGCTTTATTCCAGGGGGCACTGAAGCTTTCTTT,CASSFIPGGTEAFF